This T cell receptor beta chain was obtained from a study of T cell clonality in common variable immunodeficiency. This clone has ten or more counts. Read data end 3 residues before the CDR3 end; the end is taken from the germline J gene. CDR1 and CDR2 (germline): GTSNPN, SVGIG (reference sequence). This CDR3 spans 12 amino acids. V lost 1 base and J 2 bases, leaving 6 bases between the germline ends. Sequencing used immunoSEQ multiplex PCR; TCRdb keeps in-frame clones, though not all of them. The sample is made up of about 60,000 clones, none counted only once. The receptor was derived from a person between 18 and 75 years old in good health. The sequencing input was peripheral blood mononuclear cells. V gene TRBV30 combines with J gene TRBJ2-7; unclear D gene. The CDR3 loop is CAWSAGTYEQYF. The DNA read from the CDR3 is TGTGCCTGGAGTGCTGGCACCTACGAG.